This T cell receptor beta chain was documented in a study of blood T cells in healthy people across ages. Findings and limits, study-wide: Strong correlation existed between TCR beta diversity and naive T cell percentage.

In this sample, this clonotype turned up a few times. Its antigen is not identified. The authors ran a second PCR of 7 to 11 cycles using a sample-barcoded 5' primer and a J-beta primer mix. One entry per CDR3 protein, called by TCRdb with MiXCR from the 5' RACE reads. The sample includes about 930,000 distinct CDR3 sequences, 25% to 35% of them seen just once. This CDR3 contains 14 residues. CDR1 SNHLY and CDR2 FYNNEI come from the germline V gene. The V segment lost 1 base and the J segment 7 bases; nucleotides outside the gene matches: 4. These data also formed part of another study, on T cells of mothers and their children. As that study records: With the M1S primer of the second PCR, sample barcodes and 2-4 random nucleotides were added. Each mother yielded more than 9 million TCR beta CDR3 reads. Each child yielded some 3 million reads. Overlap measured in related mother-child pairs was slightly, non-significantly higher than in unrelated pairs.

The source is a woman in her 40s in good health. The chain joins TRBV2 to TRBJ2-3, with 8 bases identical to TRBD2. Sequencing used blood. CDR3 sequence reads: CASSEEIAGNTQYF. The CDR3 DNA reads TGTGCCAGCAGTGAAGAAATAGCGGGGAATACGCAGTATTTT.